This is a list of T cell receptor beta chains from one sample in a study of OX40 agonist ivuxolimab in advanced cancers. The protocol was immunoSEQ multiplex PCR, while the TCRdb copy is restricted to in-frame clones and leaves out a portion. This sample yields tens of thousands of clones, of which about 81% are seen a single time; approximately 2.4% belongs to the top ten. Material: CD4+ or CD8+ T cells sorted from blood, obtained in a trial of the OX40 agonist ivuxolimab. The receptors stem from an adult with an advanced solid tumor such as melanoma, head and neck, liver or kidney cancer. The CDR3 runs from the conserved cysteine through the conserved F or W. The D gene is left open where the match is weak. Size is stated for part of the rows, as once, few or many counts, or as a class when the clone is expanded.

cdr3_aa cdr3_nt d_call v_call clone_size j_call
CASSELGDNEKLFF TGCGCCAGCAGCGAGTTGGGAGACAATGAAAAACTGTTTTTT . TRBV5-1 few TRBJ1-4
CASSYRPSGGNEQYF TGTGCCAGCAGTTACCGGCCTAGCGGGGGGAACGAGCAGTACTTC TRBD2 TRBV6-5 . TRBJ2-7
CASRPGLAGAARNEQFF TGCGCCAGCAGACCCGGACTAGCGGGAGCAGCTCGCAATGAGCAGTTCTTC TRBD2 TRBV5-1 . TRBJ2-1
CAWSGGLPHQPQHF TGTGCCTGGAGTGGGGGACTGCCACATCAGCCCCAGCATTTT . TRBV30 . TRBJ1-5
CASSLEGQETQYF TGCGCCAGCAGCTTGGAAGGCCAAGAGACCCAGTACTTC . TRBV5-1 once TRBJ2-5
CSATGVPEQFF TGCAGTGCTACCGGAGTCCCTGAGCAGTTCTTC . TRBV20-1 . TRBJ2-1
CASSPDSNQPQHF TGTGCCAGCTCACCAGACAGCAATCAGCCCCAGCATTTT . TRBV18 . TRBJ1-5
CAWSSVGGASNQPQHF TGTGCCTGGAGTAGCGTGGGGGGGGCGAGCAATCAGCCCCAGCATTTT . TRBV30 . TRBJ1-5
CASSYKGTGHYEQYF TGTGCCAGCAGTTACAAAGGGACAGGTCACTACGAGCAGTACTTC TRBD1 TRBV6-6 . TRBJ2-7
CASSYTPIGYGYTF TGTGCCAGCAGTTACACCCCCATAGGCTATGGCTACACCTTC . TRBV6-5 . TRBJ1-2
CASSLGRGNTGELFF TGTGCCAGCAGCTTAGGCAGGGGAAACACCGGGGAGCTGTTTTTT . TRBV11-1 . TRBJ2-2
CASSLLGRGNNEQFF TGTGCCAGCAGCTTATTGGGGCGGGGTAACAATGAGCAGTTCTTC . TRBV11-3 . TRBJ2-1
CASSPYITLRGNTIYF TGTGCCAGCTCACCTTATATCACCCTGCGGGGAAACACCATATATTTT . TRBV18 . TRBJ1-3
CASSDRDRGTDTQYF TGTGCCAGCAGTGACAGGGATCGGGGCACAGATACGCAGTATTTT . TRBV6-1 . TRBJ2-3
CASSPMTGPNYGYTF TGTGCCAGCAGCCCAATGACGGGTCCTAACTATGGCTACACCTTC . TRBV5-4 once TRBJ1-2
CASSPEGLFLGSGQFF TGTGCCAGCTCACCAGAAGGGTTGTTCTTGGGTTCGGGGCAGTTCTTC . TRBV18 . TRBJ2-1